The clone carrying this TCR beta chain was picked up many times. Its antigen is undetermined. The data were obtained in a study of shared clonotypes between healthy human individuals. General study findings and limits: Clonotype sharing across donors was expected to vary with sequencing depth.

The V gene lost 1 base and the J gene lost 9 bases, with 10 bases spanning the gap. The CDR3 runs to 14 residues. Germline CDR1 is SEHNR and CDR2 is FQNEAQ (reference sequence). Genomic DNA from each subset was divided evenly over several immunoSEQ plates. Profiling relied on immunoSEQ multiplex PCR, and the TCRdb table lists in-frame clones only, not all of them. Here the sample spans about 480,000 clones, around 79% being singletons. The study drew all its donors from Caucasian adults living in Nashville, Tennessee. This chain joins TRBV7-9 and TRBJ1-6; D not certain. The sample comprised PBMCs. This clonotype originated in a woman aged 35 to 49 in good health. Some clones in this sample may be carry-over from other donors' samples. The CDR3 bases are TGTGCCAGCAGCTTAGGAGGAGCGGTTTCACCCCTCCACTTT. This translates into CASSLGGAVSPLHF.